Listed here are 16 T cell receptor beta chains from one sample, sequenced in a study of CD8 T cells in ankylosing spondylitis. The study's findings and limits: Ankylosing spondylitis blood appeared to be characterized by a TCR beta motif of under 10 highly homologous variants.

TCRdb passed the 5' RACE reads through MiXCR, listing each CDR3 protein once. The sample records around 770,000 distinct CDR3 sequences, under 20% being singletons. Antigen specificity for these receptors is unknown. The sequencing sample was made of blood, either unsorted or a sorted T cell fraction (not recorded which). The receptors were gathered from a male donor with ankylosing spondylitis.

V and J are TRBV10-3 and TRBJ2-3, with 10 bases matching TRBD1. This CDR3 is 16 amino acids long. Trimming at V came to 0 bases and at J to 4 bases, leaving 4 bases not matched to a gene. CDR1 is ENHRY and CDR2 is SYGVKD in the germline V gene. Here the CDR3 DNA reads TGTGCCATCAGTGAGTCGGGGGACAGGGGCGCAGATACGCAGTATTTT. It encodes CAISESGDRGADTQYF.

The chain is built from TRBV10-3 and TRBJ1-6; TRBD1 matches at 8 bases. The length of the CDR3 is 14 residues. V shed 6 bases and J 10 bases; nucleotides not matched to a gene: 8. Germline values: CDR1 ENHRY, CDR2 SYGVKD. CDR3 region: CAISGQGPVSPLHF. The CDR3 DNA reads as TGTGCCATCAGCGGACAGGGTCCAGTATCACCCCTCCACTTT.

The rearrangement links TRBV10-3 to TRBJ2-5; 7 nucleotides agree with TRBD1. V trimming: 4 bases; J trimming: 1 base; junction bases outside the gene matches: 9. Germline CDR1 and CDR2: ENHRY and SYGVKD. The CDR3 totals 16 residues. CDR3 bases: TGTGCCATCAGTGGACCAAGCCGGGACAGCCAAGAGACCCAGTACTTC. Translated: CAISGPSRDSQETQYF.

Only a few counts were recorded for this clonotype. The chain employs TRBV27 and TRBJ2-7, with 11 nucleotides matching TRBD2. Germline CDR1 reads MNHEY; CDR2 reads SMNVEV (reference sequence). The CDR3 is made up of 17 amino acids. With V trimmed by 1 base and J by 2 bases, 7 bases remained unmatched. This CDR3 reads CASSLLSSGGSPYEQYF. The DNA of the CDR3 is TGTGCCAGCAGTTTATTATCTAGCGGGGGGTCACCCTACGAGCAGTACTTC.

The chain carries TRBV7-6 and TRBJ2-3, with D perhaps TRBD2 (6 bases). The germline V and J ends were trimmed by 5 bases and 7 bases, with 22 bases remaining between them. Germline V CDR1 and CDR2: SGHVS, FNYEAQ. The CDR3 sequence is 16 residues long. CDR3 residues: CASSRQQLDYINTQYF. DNA for the CDR3: TGTGCCAGCAGCCGGCAACAGCTGGACTACATCAATACGCAGTATTTT.

This clonotype has more than one count but fewer than ten. The chain employs TRBV12-3 or TRBV12-4 and TRBJ2-3; D might be TRBD1 or TRBD2, each matching 5 bases. The ends were cut back, 0 bases at V and 8 bases at J, with 18 bases in the middle. The CDR3 spans 16 residues. The CDR3: CASSLALAGRWGTQYF. In DNA form, the CDR3 reads TGTGCCAGCAGTTTAGCGCTGGCAGGGAGATGGGGTACGCAGTATTTT.

As to this clonotype: Here the CDR3 omits its conserved ending phenylalanine or tryptophan, so a read error is the likely source. The chain recombines TRBV3-1 with TRBJ1-1; TRBD1 might be the D (5 bases). Germline V gene data show CDR1 as LGHDT and CDR2 as YNNKEL (reference sequence). V lost 0 bases and J lost 5, with 13 bases in between. The CDR3 consists of 15 residues. In DNA, the CDR3 is TGTGCCAGCAGCCAAGATCCGGGGCTGGGGACTGAAGCTTTCTAT. Its protein product is CASSQDPGLGTEAFY.

This clonotype came up a few times. The chain employs TRBV3-1 and TRBJ2-1, with TRBD2 matching over 11 bases. V trimming: 3 bases; J trimming: 2 bases; junction bases outside the gene matches: 6. The CDR3 consists of 17 residues. Germline V gene data show CDR1 as LGHDT and CDR2 as YNNKEL (reference sequence). In DNA form, the CDR3 reads TGTGCCAGCAGCCAGTCGGGACTAGCGGACGCCTACAATGAGCAGTTCTTC. Its translation is CASSQSGLADAYNEQFF.

This clonotype was seen more than once but under ten times. V gene TRBV19 combines with J gene TRBJ1-5, with TRBD1 as a possible D gene (6 bases). The V gene lost 3 bases and the J gene lost 6 bases, with 21 bases spanning the gap. This CDR3 has 17 amino acids. Germline lookup yields CDR1 LNHDA and CDR2 SQIVND (reference sequence). The chain's CDR3 is CASSIGLRGAGGQPQHF. CDR3 nucleotide sequence: TGTGCCAGTAGTATCGGTCTGAGGGGGGCCGGTGGTCAGCCCCAGCATTTT.

This clonotype was detected a few times. The V gene is TRBV28, the J gene TRBJ2-7; 8 bases are a match to TRBD2. The CDR3 loop spans 16 amino acids. V lost 6 bases to trimming and J lost 2 bases; unmatched junction nucleotides: 12. CDR1 is MDHEN and CDR2 is SYDVKM in the germline V gene. The CDR3 coding sequence is TGTGCCAGCAGCTCACCCTGGGGGCGGGGGGCCTACGAGCAGTACTTC. It yields the protein CASSSPWGRGAYEQYF. Based on the CDR3 plus reference TRBV28 and TRBJ2-7, the full variable domain is DVKVTQSSRYLVKRTGEKVFLECVQDMDHENMFWYRQDPGLGLRLIYFSYDVKMKEKGDIPEGYSVSREKKERFSLILESASTNQTSMYLCASSSPWGRGAYEQYFGPGTRLTVT.

The rearrangement joins TRBV6-2 or TRBV6-3 to TRBJ2-3; D is perhaps TRBD1 or TRBD2 (5 bases each). The CDR3 sequence is 16 residues long. V shed 5 bases and J shed 2 bases, with 17 bases lying between them. In germline, CDR1 is MNHEY, CDR2 SVGEGT. CDR3 sequence (DNA): TGTGCCAGCAGTAGACGGGACCGTACCTACACAGATACGCAGTATTTT. It translates to CASSRRDRTYTDTQYF.

This clonotype was observed a handful of times. The J gene is TRBJ2-1, the V gene TRBV27; 7 bases map to TRBD2. After removal of 3 bases from V and 10 bases from J, the junction contained 9 bases not matched to a gene. The CDR3 has 14 residues. In germline, CDR1 is MNHEY, CDR2 SMNVEV (reference sequence). The CDR3 coding sequence is TGTGCCAGCAGTTTGCGGGAGTTGTCTCGGGAGCAGTTCTTC. Residues: CASSLRELSREQFF.

In this sample, this clonotype turned up many times. The J gene is TRBJ2-7, the V gene TRBV12-3 or TRBV12-4; 9 bases agree with TRBD2. The CDR3 covers 14 residues. V trimming: 6 bases; J trimming: 4 bases; junction bases outside the gene matches: 7. The CDR3 nucleotides are TGTGCCAGCAGCCCTTCGGCGGGGGGGTACGAGCAGTACTTC. Its protein product is CASSPSAGGYEQYF.

V is TRBV4-2 and J is TRBJ2-5; a possible D gene is TRBD1 (5 bases). Germline-derived CDR1 and CDR2 are LGHNA and YNFKEQ. CDR3 length equals 18 residues. V was trimmed by 0 bases and J by 2 bases, leaving 19 bases between them. CDR3 region: CASSQDKGAPPQQETQYF. The CDR3 DNA reads as TGTGCCAGCAGCCAAGATAAAGGGGCTCCTCCCCAACAAGAGACCCAGTACTTC.

This clonotype was seen a few times. The rearrangement links TRBV7-3 to TRBJ2-3; possibly TRBD2 for D (6 bases). V was clipped by 2 bases and J by 2 bases, with 11 bases between them. Germline-derived CDR1 and CDR2 are SGHTA and FQGTGA. The CDR3 is 15 amino acids. The CDR3 is CASSLVGGPTDTQYF. CDR3 bases: TGTGCCAGCAGCTTAGTCGGGGGACCCACAGATACGCAGTATTTT.

This clonotype has more than one count but fewer than ten. This chain connects TRBV5-5 to TRBJ2-5, with D possibly being TRBD2 (5 bases). V lost 4 bases, J lost 4 bases, and 20 bases lay in between. Germline V gene data show CDR1 as SGHKS and CDR2 as YYEKEE (reference sequence). This CDR3 has 16 amino acids. The CDR3 loop is CASSDMTMGSPETQYF. DNA for the CDR3: TGTGCCAGCAGCGATATGACTATGGGCTCCCCAGAGACCCAGTACTTC.